This TCR beta chain was observed in a study of blood T cell repertoires in COVID-19. Overall study: The samples span acute and convalescent COVID-19 from the United States, Italy and Spain. The analysed material was cDNA or gDNA that came from T cells, B-cell-depleted T cells, or PBMCs.

The J segment lost 5 bases and the V segment lost 6 bases, leaving 7 bases of the junction unmatched. The V gene's germline CDR1 is LNHDA and CDR2 SQIVND (reference sequence). This CDR3 spans 14 amino acids. Clones were sequenced by immunoSEQ multiplex PCR, and TCRdb holds only the in-frame ones, with some missing. The sample has more than 350,000 clones, more than 80% seen once. The chain has TRBV19 and TRBJ2-7, with 10 bases lining up with TRBD1. The sequenced material came from peripheral blood. This TCR derives from a woman in her thirties with COVID-19, enrolled during active disease. In DNA, the CDR3 is TGTGCCAGTAGCCCGGGACAGGGGATCCACGAGCAGTACTTC. This sequence encodes CASSPGQGIHEQYF. Together with reference TRBV19 and TRBJ2-7, the CDR3 gives the full variable domain: DGGITQSPKYLFRKEGQNVTLSCEQNLNHDAMYWYRQDPGQGLRLIYYSQIVNDFQKGDIAEGYSVSREKKESFPLTVTSAQKNPTAFYLCASSPGQGIHEQYFGPGTRLTVT.